These 30 T cell receptor beta chains share one sample of origin, sequenced in a study of blood T cell repertoires in COVID-19. Sequenced by immunoSEQ multiplex PCR; TCRdb stores in-frame clones only, minus some. The sample records about 28,000 clones, 88% being singletons. The material sequenced was peripheral blood. These receptors were taken from a man aged 55 to 70 with COVID-19, enrolled during active disease.

This chain uses TRBV14 with TRBJ1-3; 7 bases are shared with TRBD1. The V gene end was trimmed by 5 bases and the J gene end by 5 bases; junction bases not matched to a gene: 6. The length of the CDR3 is 14 residues. Per the germline V gene, CDR1 is SGHDN and CDR2 is FVKESK. The CDR3 loop is CASSTRDRRNTIYF. CDR3 nucleotides: TGTGCCAGCAGCACCCGGGACAGACGAAACACCATATATTTT.

The chain combines TRBV6-5 with TRBJ2-3; 7 bases fit TRBD2. Germline V lookup: CDR1 MNHEY, CDR2 SVGAGI. V lost 7 bases to trimming and J lost 6 bases; unmatched junction nucleotides: 7. CDR3 length: 13 amino acids. DNA for the CDR3: TGTGCCAGCACAAGCGGGGCGAAGGATACGCAGTATTTT. It translates to CASTSGAKDTQYF.

The chain is built from TRBV4-1 and TRBJ1-1; the D gene is possibly TRBD1 (5 bases). Trimming took 1 base from V and 5 from J, leaving 8 bases between them. Germline lookup yields CDR1 MGHRA and CDR2 YSYEKL. The CDR3 is 13 amino acids. The CDR3 here is CASSQGTNTEAFF. As DNA, the CDR3 is TGCGCCAGCAGCCAAGGGACAAATACTGAAGCTTTCTTT.

The chain links TRBV27 to TRBJ1-4; TRBD1 might be the D (5 bases). The CDR3 length is 14 residues. V was clipped by 6 bases and J by 8 bases, with 16 bases between them. Germline loops: CDR1 MNHEY, CDR2 SMNVEV (reference sequence). This CDR3 is CASSSGTVREKLFF. For the CDR3, the DNA is TGTGCCAGCAGCAGCGGGACCGTGAGGGAAAAACTGTTTTTT.

The chain recombines TRBV5-1 with TRBJ2-7; 8 positions match TRBD1. Trimming cost V 0 bases and J 2 bases; bases outside gene matches: 4. The CDR3 runs 15 residues. Per the germline V gene, CDR1 is SGHRS and CDR2 is YFSETQ. The CDR3, as DNA: TGCGCCAGCAGCTTGGGGGCAGGGGGCCCCTACGAGCAGTACTTC. Residues: CASSLGAGGPYEQYF. The full variable domain, rest sourced from reference TRBV5-1 and TRBJ2-7, is KAGVTQTPRYLIKTRGQQVTLSCSPISGHRSVSWYQQTPGQGLQFLFEYFSETQRNKGNFPGRFSGRQFSNSRSEMNVSTLELGDSALYLCASSLGAGGPYEQYFGPGTRLTVT.

This clone was detected only a few times. The rearrangement uses TRBV7-9 and TRBJ1-2; 9 bases line up with TRBD1. The ends lost 5 bases at V and 2 bases at J; junction bases unmatched: 3. The CDR3 is 14 amino acids. The germline CDR1 and CDR2 sequences are SEHNR and FQNEAQ (reference sequence). The CDR3 loop reads CASSLGQGNYGYTF. DNA for the CDR3: TGTGCCAGCAGCCTGGGACAGGGAAACTATGGCTACACCTTC.

In its sample, this clone was seen once. CDR3 DNA sequence: TGTGCCAGCAGTCCGGGGACAGGTCCCTACGAGCAGTACTTC. Translating gives CASSPGTGPYEQYF. The J gene is TRBJ2-7, the V gene TRBV27; 8 bases fit TRBD1. The germline CDR1 and CDR2 sequences are MNHEY and SMNVEV (reference sequence). The CDR3 contains 14 residues. The junction had 5 bases not matched to a gene; V was cut back by 5 bases and J by 2 bases.

V usage is TRBV2 and J usage is TRBJ2-5; the match to TRBD2 covers 8 bases. Germline CDR1 SNHLY, CDR2 FYNNEI. CDR3 length equals 15 residues. V trimming: 5 bases; J trimming: 5 bases; junction bases outside the gene matches: 10. In nucleotides, the CDR3 is TGTGCCAGCAGTATCCCGCCGGGAGGGGGTGAGACCCAGTACTTC. Its protein is CASSIPPGGGETQYF.

The chain carries TRBV5-4 and TRBJ2-4; weak D call: TRBD2 (7 bases). The CDR3 totals 14 residues. Germline CDR1 SGHNT, CDR2 YYREEE (reference sequence). Between the trimmed V and J ends, which lost 1 base and 7 bases, there was a span of 12 bases. The CDR3 is CASSLSEGGNIQYF. CDR3 sequence (DNA): TGTGCCAGCAGCTTGTCGGAGGGGGGGAACATTCAGTACTTC.

The V call is TRBV4-1, the J call TRBJ1-3; D not certain. The germline V and J ends were trimmed by 5 bases and 1 base, with 6 bases remaining between them. This CDR3 has 13 residues. Germline V CDR1 and CDR2: MGHRA, YSYEKL. The CDR3 coding sequence is TGCGCCAGCAGCTTTTTATCTGGAAACACCATATATTTT. This encodes CASSFLSGNTIYF.

The V gene is TRBV6-2 or TRBV6-3, the J gene TRBJ1-5, with a possible D match to TRBD1 (5 bases). CDR1 MNHEY and CDR2 SVGEGT come from the germline V gene. CDR3 length: 16 residues. V was pared by 2 bases and J by 0 bases, with 11 bases between. This CDR3 reads CASSYGAGISNQPQHF. DNA for the CDR3: TGTGCCAGCAGTTACGGGGCAGGGATTAGCAATCAGCCCCAGCATTTT.

The chain combines TRBV5-1 with TRBJ1-2; 7 bases match TRBD1. The CDR3 totals 14 residues. The J segment lost 3 bases and the V segment lost 4 bases, leaving 6 bases of the junction unmatched. Germline-derived CDR1 and CDR2 are SGHRS and YFSETQ. The CDR3 DNA follows: TGCGCCAGCAGCGAGGGGACAGCAGACTATGGCTACACCTTC. This gives the protein CASSEGTADYGYTF.

CDR3 DNA sequence: TGCGCCAGCAGCCAAGATCATAATCAGCCCCAGCATTTT. It codes for CASSQDHNQPQHF. The genes are TRBV4-1 and TRBJ1-5; D not resolved. Trimming took 0 bases from V and 4 from J, leaving 4 bases between them. CDR1 and CDR2 (germline): MGHRA, YSYEKL. CDR3 length: 13 amino acids.

This sequence joins TRBV7-9 and TRBJ2-7, with D possibly matching TRBD1 (5 bases). From germline, CDR1 is SEHNR and CDR2 FQNEAQ (reference sequence). Trimming cost V 8 bases and J 2 bases, with 16 bases left between them. There are 14 residues in the CDR3. CDR3 amino acids: CASGATVPTYEQYF. CDR3 coding DNA: TGTGCCAGCGGAGCGACAGTGCCTACCTACGAGCAGTACTTC.

The chain recombines TRBV2 with TRBJ1-2, with unresolved D. V shed 5 bases and J shed 7 bases, with 8 bases lying between them. This CDR3 is built from 11 residues. Germline V CDR1 and CDR2: SNHLY, FYNNEI. CDR3 residues: CASSRESGYTF. The CDR3 DNA follows: TGTGCCAGCAGTAGGGAGTCTGGCTACACCTTC.

The chain couples TRBV11-2 to TRBJ2-1; TRBD1 might be the D (5 bases). The CDR3 consists of 12 residues. V shed 1 base and J shed 15 bases, with 13 bases lying between them. Per the germline V gene, CDR1 is SGHAT and CDR2 is FQNNGV. CDR3 region: CASSLAQGVGFF. The CDR3 region has the DNA TGTGCCAGCAGCTTAGCCCAAGGGGTTGGGTTCTTC.

This chain connects TRBV10-2 to TRBJ2-1; D unclear. Trimming took 5 bases from V and 0 from J, leaving 8 bases between them. The CDR3 contains 14 residues. Per germline, CDR1 WSHSY and CDR2 SAAADI. CDR3 in DNA: TGCGCCAGCAGTCCTACGATCTCCTACAATGAGCAGTTCTTC. Translation: CASSPTISYNEQFF.

This chain joins TRBV28 and TRBJ2-7; 7 bases line up with TRBD1. This CDR3 spans 13 amino acids. Trimming removed 4 bases from V and 4 bases from J; junction bases left unmatched: 4. From germline, CDR1 is MDHEN and CDR2 SYDVKM. CDR3 sequence reads: CASSSTGPYEQYF. CDR3 in DNA: TGTGCCAGCAGTTCGACAGGGCCATACGAGCAGTACTTC. The full variable domain, completed using reference TRBV28 and TRBJ2-7, is DVKVTQSSRYLVKRTGEKVFLECVQDMDHENMFWYRQDPGLGLRLIYFSYDVKMKEKGDIPEGYSVSREKKERFSLILESASTNQTSMYLCASSSTGPYEQYFGPGTRLTVT.

This clone came up a few times. This chain links TRBV12-5 with TRBJ1-3; tentative D call: TRBD1 (6 bases). The CDR3 is 15 residues long. Germline CDR1 is LGHNT and CDR2 is FRNRAP. Between the trimmed V and J ends, which lost 0 bases and 3 bases, there was a span of 9 bases. CDR3 loop: CASGLVKGDGNTIYF. In nucleotides, the CDR3 is TGTGCTAGTGGTTTGGTTAAGGGGGATGGAAACACCATATATTTT.

The chain carries TRBV3-1 (or the pseudogene TRBV3-2) and TRBJ2-7; D uncertain. The germline V and J ends were trimmed by 1 base and 6 bases, with 7 bases remaining between them. From germline, CDR1 is LGHDT and CDR2 YNNKEL (reference sequence). The CDR3 loop spans 12 amino acids. Here the CDR3 reads CASSQAGLEQYF. The CDR3 bases are TGTGCCAGCAGCCAAGCTGGCCTCGAGCAGTACTTC.

The chain carries TRBV5-1 and TRBJ1-6; 9 bases match TRBD1. The junction had 3 bases not matched to a gene; V was cut back by 4 bases and J by 7 bases. CDR3 length: 14 amino acids. Germline V gives CDR1 SGHRS, CDR2 YFSETQ. CDR3 in amino acids: CASSEGTGNSPLHF. CDR3 bases: TGCGCCAGCAGCGAGGGGACAGGGAATTCACCCCTCCACTTT.

V gene TRBV2 combines with J gene TRBJ2-5; no clear D. The J call may not be correct, given that the DNA end is closer to TRBJ2-7. The CDR3 consists of 13 residues. Germline CDR1 SNHLY, CDR2 FYNNEI. DNA of the CDR3: TGTGCCAGCAGTGAAATTCTCGACTACGAGCAGTACTTC. Amino acid sequence: CASSEILDYEQYF.

The V and J genes are TRBV30 and TRBJ2-7, with 12 bases aligning to TRBD2. Germline V gene lookup returns CDR1 GTSNPN and CDR2 SVGIG (reference sequence). After removal of 0 bases from V and 4 bases from J, the junction contained 4 bases not matched to a gene. The CDR3 loop spans 15 amino acids. The CDR3 loop reads CAWSVKGLAGYEQYF. DNA of the CDR3: TGTGCCTGGAGTGTAAAGGGACTAGCGGGTTACGAGCAGTACTTC.

This clone was recorded only once. The chain is built from TRBV24-1 and TRBJ2-1; weak D call: TRBD1 (5 bases). CDR1 KGHDR and CDR2 SFDVKD come from the germline V gene. With 6 bases removed from V and 5 bases from J, the gap between germline ends came to 19 bases. CDR3 length: 16 residues. The CDR3 DNA reads TGTGCCACCAGTCCGAAGGGGCCCCCCGTTAACAATGAGCAGTTCTTC. Translated, it gives CATSPKGPPVNNEQFF.

The chain employs TRBV2 and TRBJ2-1; D is unresolved. Per germline, CDR1 SNHLY and CDR2 FYNNEI. The CDR3 is made up of 11 amino acids. V lost 5 bases and J lost 6, with 5 bases in between. In DNA form, the CDR3 reads TGTGCCAGCAGTATTCGCAATGAGCAGTTCTTC. It is translated as CASSIRNEQFF.

The CDR3 here is CASSFILGGTNYGYTF. CDR3 nucleotide sequence: TGTGCCAGCAGTTTCATACTAGGGGGAACCAACTATGGCTACACCTTC. The chain links TRBV6-5 to TRBJ1-2, with D perhaps TRBD1 (6 bases). Per the germline V gene, CDR1 is MNHEY and CDR2 is SVGAGI. V lost 4 bases, J lost 2 bases, and 17 bases lay in between. CDR3 length equals 16 residues.

This chain joins TRBV19 and TRBJ2-2; 9 bases match TRBD1. Germline V gene sequence: CDR1 LNHDA, CDR2 SQIVND (reference sequence). The CDR3 consists of 14 residues. The trim removed 10 bases at V and 4 bases at J, leaving 7 bases unmatched. The CDR3 nucleotides are TGTGCCACTATAGGGACAGGGTTCACCGGGGAGCTGTTTTTT. Translation: CATIGTGFTGELFF.

This rearrangement joins TRBV6-5 to TRBJ2-2, with 10 positions matching TRBD2. CDR1 is MNHEY and CDR2 is SVGAGI in the germline V gene. This CDR3 spans 14 amino acids. Germline trimming cut 6 bases from V and 7 bases from J; bases unmatched to any gene: 5. This CDR3 is CASSPGLANGELFF. In DNA, the CDR3 is TGTGCCAGCAGCCCGGGACTAGCGAACGGGGAGCTGTTTTTT.

The chain has TRBV5-6 and TRBJ2-7; 7 bases line up with TRBD1. The length of the CDR3 is 16 residues. With 4 bases clipped from V and 0 bases from J, the junction kept 10 bases outside the gene matches. The germline V gene encodes CDR1 SGHDT and CDR2 YYEEEE. The CDR3 region is CASSDLPGQISYEQYF. As DNA, the CDR3 is TGTGCCAGCAGCGACCTACCGGGACAGATCTCCTACGAGCAGTACTTC.

The gene calls are TRBV10-3 and TRBJ1-6, with D uncertain. Germline loops: CDR1 ENHRY, CDR2 SYGVKD. The germline V and J ends were trimmed by 0 bases and 17 bases, with 11 bases remaining between them. There are 12 residues in the CDR3. DNA of the CDR3: TGTGCCATCAGTGAGTCGTCATCCCCATTCCACTTT. It is translated as CAISESSSPFHF.